These T cell receptor beta chains were read from a single sample in a study of cytomegalovirus exposure and HLA in healthy donors. Libraries were prepared by immunoSEQ multiplex PCR; TCRdb keeps only in-frame clonotypes and omits some of them. The data contain over 200,000 clones, approximately 88% of them singletons. Sequenced sample: PBMCs. The receptors were gathered from a woman in her 30s in good health and CMV-seropositive. The CDR3 runs from the conserved cysteine through the conserved F or W. The D gene is left open where the match is weak. Clone size is shown for a subset of rows, as once, few, many or a class of expanded clone.

CDR3 | DNA | J | V | size | D
CASSIGRDRGMNTEAFF | TGTGCCAGTAGTATTGGAAGGGACAGGGGGATGAACACTGAAGCTTTCTTT | TRBJ1-1 | TRBV19 | - | TRBD1
CASSHGTDNQPQHF | TGTGCCAGCAGCCACGGGACAGACAATCAGCCCCAGCATTTT | TRBJ1-5 | TRBV5-5 | - | TRBD1
CATGLSNEQFF | TGTGCCACCGGACTAAGCAATGAGCAGTTCTTC | TRBJ2-1 | TRBV19 | - | -
CASSPGQTIYEQYF | TGCGCCAGCAGCCCCGGACAGACTATCTACGAGCAGTACTTC | TRBJ2-7 | TRBV5-1 | - | -
CAWDRQGAGEAFF | TGTGCCTGGGACCGACAGGGGGCAGGTGAAGCTTTCTTT | TRBJ1-1 | TRBV30 | - | TRBD1
CASSLGRWGNEQFF | TGTGCCAGCAGCTTAGGCCGTTGGGGGAATGAGCAGTTCTTC | TRBJ2-1 | TRBV13 | - | -
CASSLTLPEQFF | TGTGCCAGCAGTTTAACACTTCCTGAGCAGTTCTTC | TRBJ2-1 | TRBV28 | - | -
CAMSAFDTGELFF | TGTGCGATGAGTGCCTTTGATACCGGGGAGCTGTTTTTT | TRBJ2-2 | TRBV30 | - | -
CASSEAGVVYGYTF | TGCGCCAGCAGTGAGGCAGGGGTTGTCTATGGCTACACCTTC | TRBJ1-2 | TRBV10-2 | few | -
CASRANRGTEAFF | TGTGCCAGCCGGGCGAACAGGGGGACTGAAGCTTTCTTT | TRBJ1-1 | TRBV6-5 | - | TRBD1
CASTPGRQNTGELFF | TGTGCCAGCACTCCCGGCAGACAGAACACCGGGGAGCTGTTTTTT | TRBJ2-2 | TRBV2 | - | -
CASSFGGNQPQHF | TGTGCCAGCAGTTTCGGGGGAAATCAGCCCCAGCATTTT | TRBJ1-5 | TRBV27 | - | -
CAWGTEQNTEAFF | TGTGCCTGGGGAACAGAACAGAACACTGAAGCTTTCTTT | TRBJ1-1 | TRBV30 | - | -
CASSDPTGSLSYEQYF | TGTGCCAGCAGTGACCCTACAGGGAGCCTCTCCTACGAGCAGTACTTC | TRBJ2-7 | TRBV2 | few | -
CAWGTGYGEKLFF | TGTGCCTGGGGTACAGGGTATGGCGAAAAACTGTTTTTT | TRBJ1-4 | TRBV30 | - | -
CASSRASDGYTF | TGTGCCAGCAGCCGAGCTTCGGATGGCTACACCTTC | TRBJ1-2 | TRBV6-5 | - | -
CASSSGSQPQHF | TGTGCCAGCAGTTCTGGAAGTCAGCCCCAGCATTTT | TRBJ1-5 | TRBV2 | few | -
CASSSQGWHEQYF | TGTGCCAGCAGTTCACAGGGGTGGCACGAGCAGTACTTC | TRBJ2-7 | TRBV28 | - | TRBD1
CASSLSVRFPGQGADGYTF | TGTGCCAGCAGCTTGTCAGTTCGATTTCCGGGACAGGGAGCGGATGGCTACACCTTC | TRBJ1-2 | TRBV11-2 | - | TRBD1
CASSSRGGAVYEQYF | TGTGCCAGTAGTTCCCGAGGGGGCGCTGTTTACGAGCAGTACTTC | TRBJ2-7 | TRBV19 | few | TRBD1
CASSFGSTEAFF | TGTGCCAGCAGCTTCGGCAGCACTGAAGCTTTCTTT | TRBJ1-1 | TRBV5-6 | - | -
CASSYVEQGETQYF | TGTGCCAGCAGTTACGTGGAACAGGGAGAGACCCAGTACTTC | TRBJ2-5 | TRBV6-6 | - | -
CASSQVGIYGYTF | TGCGCCAGCAGCCAAGTAGGGATCTATGGCTACACCTTC | TRBJ1-2 | TRBV4-3 | few | -
CAWVGRDRLSGNTIYF | TGTGCCTGGGTGGGCCGGGACAGGCTCTCTGGAAACACCATATATTTT | TRBJ1-3 | TRBV30 | - | TRBD1
CASRATGGSTEAFF | TGCGCCAGCAGGGCGACAGGGGGGAGCACTGAAGCTTTCTTT | TRBJ1-1 | TRBV5-1 | - | TRBD1
CSVEENGPGEQYF | TGCAGCGTTGAAGAAAATGGGCCGGGGGAGCAGTACTTC | TRBJ2-7 | TRBV29-1 | - | -
CSPETGTGEQFF | TGCAGCCCGGAGACTGGCACGGGAGAGCAGTTCTTC | TRBJ2-1 | TRBV29-1 | - | -
CASSTGRDLLNTEAFF | TGTGCCAGCAGCACAGGACGGGATTTGTTGAACACTGAAGCTTTCTTT | TRBJ1-1 | TRBV7-6 | few | -
CASSQDLEGRGNGYTF | TGCGCCAGCAGCCAAGATTTGGAGGGGCGGGGAAATGGCTACACCTTC | TRBJ1-2 | TRBV4-3 | few | -
CASSLSLTNTGELFF | TGTGCCAGCAGCTTGAGTCTTACGAACACCGGGGAGCTGTTTTTT | TRBJ2-2 | TRBV5-4 | few | -
CASITGGLNTEAFF | TGTGCCAGCATTACAGGGGGATTGAACACTGAAGCTTTCTTT | TRBJ1-1 | TRBV2 | few | TRBD1
CASSLGQSNYGYTF | TGTGCCAGCAGCTTGGGACAGTCTAACTATGGCTACACCTTC | TRBJ1-2 | TRBV5-6 | - | -
CASGSGYGYTF | TGTGCCAGCGGGTCAGGTTATGGCTACACCTTC | TRBJ1-2 | TRBV6-5 | - | -
CASSLPGGYTF | TGTGCCAGCAGTCTCCCAGGTGGCTACACCTTC | TRBJ1-2 | TRBV27 | - | -
CASSFRDRGYEQYF | TGTGCCAGCAGCTTCCGGGACAGGGGTTACGAGCAGTACTTC | TRBJ2-7 | TRBV7-2 | - | TRBD1